Below are 17 T cell receptor beta chains sequenced from a single sample in a study of blood T cell repertoires in COVID-19. Measured with immunoSEQ multiplex PCR; TCRdb has only the in-frame clones, and not every one. Among around 50,000 clones listed, more than 75% were seen once. Material for sequencing was peripheral blood. All receptors derive from an elderly woman with acute or convalescent COVID-19.

The chain recombines TRBV3-1 (or the pseudogene TRBV3-2) with TRBJ1-1, with TRBD1 identical over 10 bases. The V and J ends lost 3 bases and 5 bases, in that order; junction bases with no gene match: 3. Germline CDR1 and CDR2: LGHDT and YNNKEL (reference sequence). The CDR3 loop spans 14 amino acids. For the CDR3, the DNA is TGTGCCAGCAGCCAGGGGACAGGGGTGACTGAAGCTTTCTTT. Its protein product is CASSQGTGVTEAFF.

This rearrangement joins TRBV27 to TRBJ2-2; D is uncertain. Trimming removed 8 bases at V and 4 bases at J, with 11 bases between. This CDR3 contains 13 residues. The germline V gene has CDR1 MNHEY and CDR2 SMNVEV (reference sequence). This CDR3 reads CASSNHVTGELFF. CDR3 nucleotide sequence: TGTGCCAGCTCTAACCACGTCACCGGGGAGCTGTTTTTT.

CDR3 residues: CASSKRSTGGGGDTQYF. The CDR3 region has the DNA TGTGCCAGCAGTAAACGCTCGACAGGGGGCGGGGGAGATACGCAGTATTTT. This chain links TRBV27 with TRBJ2-3, with 10 bases lining up with TRBD1. The V and J ends lost 5 bases and 5 bases, in that order; junction bases with no gene match: 13. Germline V gives CDR1 MNHEY, CDR2 SMNVEV (reference sequence). The CDR3 covers 17 residues.

The chain has TRBV19 and TRBJ1-1, with TRBD1 matching over 7 bases. This CDR3 contains 14 residues. CDR1 and CDR2 (germline): LNHDA, SQIVND (reference sequence). V lost 3 bases, J lost 6 bases, and 7 bases stayed unmatched. CDR3 in DNA: TGTGCCAGTAGTATTACAGGGGAGCGCGCTGAAGCTTTCTTT. This gives the protein CASSITGERAEAFF.

The gene calls are TRBV7-6 and TRBJ2-7, with TRBD1 identical over 7 bases. The V segment lost 1 base and the J segment 6 bases; nucleotides outside the gene matches: 6. The CDR3 length is 14 residues. Germline V gene lookup returns CDR1 SGHVS and CDR2 FNYEAQ. CDR3: CASSLGTGLAEQYF. CDR3 nucleotides: TGTGCCAGCAGCTTAGGGACAGGACTTGCCGAGCAGTACTTC.

The chain combines TRBV9 with TRBJ2-7; 9 bases are a match to TRBD2. Trimming cost V 2 bases and J 5 bases; bases outside gene matches: 8. CDR3 length: 15 amino acids. Germline CDR1 is SGDLS and CDR2 is YYNGEE. The chain's CDR3 is CASSVVSGGLDEQYF. The DNA of the CDR3 is TGTGCCAGCAGCGTCGTGAGCGGGGGGCTAGACGAGCAGTACTTC. Complete variable domain (other parts from reference TRBV9 and TRBJ2-7): DSGVTQTPKHLITATGQRVTLRCSPRSGDLSVYWYQQSLDQGLQFLIQYYNGEERAKGNILERFSAQQFPDLHSELNLSSLELGDSALYFCASSVVSGGLDEQYFGPGTRLTVT.

The V gene is TRBV12-3 or TRBV12-4, the J gene TRBJ2-7, with 7 bases aligning to TRBD1. With V trimmed by 6 bases and J by 2 bases, 4 bases remained unmatched. CDR3 length: 13 residues. CDR3 coding DNA: TGTGCCAGCAGACGGACAGGCCCCTACGAGCAGTACTTC. Its protein product is CASRRTGPYEQYF.

The chain joins TRBV6-1 to TRBJ1-4, with D possibly TRBD1 on 6 matching bases. Germline V gene sequence: CDR1 MNHNS, CDR2 SASEGT. V gave up 2 bases and J gave up 3 bases, with 10 bases separating them. The CDR3 sequence is 15 residues long. This CDR3 is CASSETGRANEKLFF. CDR3 nucleotides: TGTGCCAGCAGTGAAACAGGGCGAGCTAATGAAAAACTGTTTTTT.

This clone was counted only a few times. The chain couples TRBV14 to TRBJ1-4; D is uncertain. The CDR3 contains 12 residues. Looked up from germline, CDR1 is SGHDN and CDR2 is FVKESK. Trimming took 6 bases from V and 7 from J, leaving 9 bases between them. Written as DNA, the CDR3 is TGTGCCAGCAGTCGACCTAGTGAAAAACTGTTTTTT. Its protein product is CASSRPSEKLFF.

The table lists this clone with a few counts. The chain carries TRBV10-3 and TRBJ2-7; tentatively, D is TRBD2 (5 bases). This CDR3 spans 14 amino acids. V gave up 5 bases and J gave up 0 bases, with 11 bases separating them. Per the germline V gene, CDR1 is ENHRY and CDR2 is SYGVKD. The CDR3 DNA sequence: TGTGCCATCAGTCAACGGACTTCCTCCTACGAGCAGTACTTC. This sequence encodes CAISQRTSSYEQYF.

The CDR3 region is CASSYKGAFEKLFF. Here the CDR3 DNA reads TGTGCCAGCAGTTATAAGGGGGCGTTCGAAAAACTGTTTTTT. This chain connects TRBV6-6 to TRBJ1-4; 7 nucleotides match TRBD1. The CDR3 consists of 14 residues. Germline V CDR1 and CDR2: MNHNY, SVGAGI (reference sequence). V dropped 3 bases and J dropped 8; count of bases not matched to a gene: 6.

This clone showed up just once. The V gene is TRBV27, the J gene TRBJ1-6; the match to TRBD1 covers 7 bases. With V trimmed by 8 bases and J by 10 bases, 14 bases remained unmatched. Germline CDR1 is MNHEY and CDR2 is SMNVEV (reference sequence). CDR3 size: 15 residues. The CDR3 reads CASGTRQGSESPLHF. In nucleotides, the CDR3 is TGTGCCAGCGGAACACGACAGGGTTCCGAGTCACCCCTCCACTTT.

This chain uses TRBV15 with TRBJ2-5; unclear D gene. The CDR3 covers 14 residues. Trimming left V 1 base short and J 2 bases short, with 8 bases between. From germline, CDR1 is LNHNV and CDR2 YYDKDF (reference sequence). The CDR3 coding sequence is TGTGCCACCAGCAGAGTTCACAGACAAGAGACCCAGTACTTC. This translates into CATSRVHRQETQYF.

This clone was observed a single time. The gene calls are TRBV19 and TRBJ2-7; D is possibly TRBD2 (6 bases). CDR1 is LNHDA, CDR2 SQIVND, per germline (reference sequence). The V end lost 3 bases, the J end lost 0 bases, and 24 bases lay between the germline ends. The CDR3 spans 19 residues. The CDR3 nucleotides are TGTGCCAGTAGTATGCGTGGGGTAGGCGCGGGGAGGACCTCCTACGAGCAGTACTTC. Protein: CASSMRGVGAGRTSYEQYF.

The genes are TRBV5-1 and TRBJ2-3; 11 bases are a match to TRBD2. CDR1 SGHRS and CDR2 YFSETQ come from the germline V gene. This CDR3 has 15 residues. V shed 4 bases and J 9 bases; nucleotides not matched to a gene: 10. CDR3 coding DNA: TGCGCCAGCAGCGCGGGGACTAGCGGCTCGGGGACGCAGTATTTT. This sequence encodes CASSAGTSGSGTQYF.

Details on this clone: Different DNA sequences within this sample yield the same CDR3. The chain combines TRBV3-1 (or the pseudogene TRBV3-2) with TRBJ1-5, with D unclear. The V end was cut by 1 base, the J end by 0 bases, with 7 bases between. The CDR3 consists of 15 residues. Germline V gives CDR1 LGHDT, CDR2 YNNKEL (reference sequence). CDR3: CASSQVRDSNQPQHF. CDR3 in DNA: TGTGCCAGCAGCCAAGTGAGGGATAGCAATCAGCCCCAGCATTTT.

The chain has TRBV18 and TRBJ1-1; 10 bases are shared with TRBD1. Germline CDR1 is KGHSH and CDR2 is LQKENI. J gave up 7 bases and V 3 bases, and 5 bases lay outside the gene matches. CDR3 length equals 14 residues. Written as DNA, the CDR3 is TGTGCCAGCTCACCCGGGACAGGGGCGGTTGAAGCTTTCTTT. This codes for CASSPGTGAVEAFF.